What follows describes a single T cell receptor beta chain. What it binds is unknown. Measured with immunoSEQ multiplex PCR; TCRdb has only the in-frame clones, and not every one. Of 150,000 or so clones in the sample, 75% to 90% were seen once. This record belongs to a study of T cell responses to AZD1222 COVID-19 vaccine. With 2 bases clipped from V and 10 bases from J, the junction kept 7 bases outside the gene matches. The CDR3 consists of 16 residues. The germline gives CDR1 KGHSH, CDR2 LQKENI. Study-level results: Most donors were white British, females outnumbered males, and clonal diversity was possibly underestimated. The study sampled repertoires only after the peak T cell response. Close to half of all spike-specific TCRs reportedly target regions of the variants that are unmutated. When two AZD1222 doses had been given, Spike-specific TCR breadth and depth rose.

This TCR derives from an adult who received the AZD1222 COVID-19 vaccine. Sequencing was performed on peripheral blood, taken 28 days after the second AZD1222 dose. This chain uses TRBV18 with TRBJ2-1; 14 positions agree with TRBD2. The CDR3, as DNA: TGTGCCAGCTCACCATCTGGGACTAGCGGGAGAGGCGAGCAGTTCTTC. It specifies CASSPSGTSGRGEQFF.